The 15 T cell receptor beta chains listed next were all sequenced from one sample in a study of OX40 agonist ivuxolimab in advanced cancers. Here immunoSEQ multiplex PCR was the method, and the copy in TCRdb shows in-frame clones only, minus some. Of some 64,000 clones in the sample, around 90% were seen once. The sample in question was CD4+ or CD8+ T cells sorted from blood, obtained in a trial of the OX40 agonist ivuxolimab. The receptor source for this set is an adult with an advanced solid tumor such as melanoma, head and neck, liver or kidney cancer.

In DNA, the CDR3 is TGCGCCAGCAGTGAGTCTCGCGGTTTTGACAATCAGCCCCAGCATTTT. This encodes CASSESRGFDNQPQHF. The gene calls are TRBV10-2 and TRBJ1-5; D unresolved. CDR3 length: 16 amino acids. V shed 0 bases and J shed 3 bases, with 12 bases lying between them. The germline gives CDR1 WSHSY, CDR2 SAAADI.

This rearrangement joins TRBV27 to TRBJ1-5; D gene uncertain. The germline CDR1 and CDR2 sequences are MNHEY and SMNVEV (reference sequence). Trimming shortened V by 5 bases and J by 4 bases, and 12 bases separated the two germline ends. The CDR3 length is 14 residues. The CDR3 region has the DNA TGTGCCAGCAGTCCTTACCCAGCGAATCAGCCCCAGCATTTT. It encodes CASSPYPANQPQHF.

The chain employs TRBV14 and TRBJ1-6; no definite D call. This CDR3 is 17 amino acids long. Germline V gene data show CDR1 as SGHDN and CDR2 as FVKESK. V lost 5 bases and J 7 bases, leaving 21 bases between the germline ends. The CDR3 sequence: CASSLGGGGGGNSPLHF. The DNA of the CDR3 is TGTGCCAGCAGCTTAGGTGGCGGAGGTGGAGGCAATTCACCCCTCCACTTT. Using reference TRBV14 and TRBJ1-6 for the parts outside the CDR3, the full variable domain is EAGVTQFPSHSVIEKGQTVTLRCDPISGHDNLYWYRRVMGKEIKFLLHFVKESKQDESGMPNNRFLAERTGGTYSTLKVQPAELEDSGVYFCASSLGGGGGGNSPLHFGNGTRLTVT.

This clone was seen more than once but under ten times. For the CDR3, the DNA is TGCAGCGTTCCAAGGGCATTTGAGCAGTTCTTC. This sequence encodes CSVPRAFEQFF. The chain employs TRBV29-1 and TRBJ2-1; D ambiguous. Germline assignment: CDR1 SQVTM and CDR2 ANQGSEA. CDR3 length equals 11 residues. Trimming cost V 5 bases and J 9 bases, with 11 bases left between them.

V is TRBV2 and J is TRBJ2-7; D may be TRBD1 (6 bases). V lost 7 bases and J 2 bases, leaving 18 bases between the germline ends. This CDR3 contains 15 residues. Germline assignment: CDR1 SNHLY and CDR2 FYNNEI. In DNA form, the CDR3 reads TGTGCCAGCACCTTCCGGGACACAGCCCCCTACGAGCAGTACTTC. It yields the protein CASTFRDTAPYEQYF.

In this sample, this clone turned up once. The V call is TRBV7-6, the J call TRBJ1-2; the D is unclear. The V end was cut by 1 base, the J end by 7 bases, with 16 bases between. CDR1 and CDR2 from the germline V gene are SGHVS and FNYEAQ. This CDR3 contains 15 residues. As DNA, the CDR3 is TGTGCCAGCAGCTTAGAAGCCGGGGTAGCGAGTGGCTACACCTTC. It is translated as CASSLEAGVASGYTF. Using reference TRBV7-6 and TRBJ1-2 for the parts outside the CDR3, the full variable domain is GAGVSQSPRYKVTKRGQDVALRCDPISGHVSLYWYRQALGQGPEFLTYFNYEAQQDKSGLPNDRFSAERPEGSISTLTIQRTEQRDSAMYRCASSLEAGVASGYTFGSGTRLTVV.

The gene calls are TRBV4-1 and TRBJ1-1, with D unresolved. Trimming took off 4 bases at V and 4 bases at J, with 10 bases between the two ends. The V gene's germline CDR1 is MGHRA and CDR2 YSYEKL. This CDR3 comprises 13 residues. The CDR3 protein is CASSRGQSTEAFF. The CDR3 region has the DNA TGCGCCAGCAGCCGCGGGCAGAGCACTGAAGCTTTCTTT.

This rearrangement joins TRBV5-4 to TRBJ2-7, with 7 bases matching TRBD1. V trimming: 3 bases; J trimming: 4 bases; junction bases outside the gene matches: 4. Germline V lookup: CDR1 SGHNT, CDR2 YYREEE (reference sequence). This CDR3 has 13 amino acids. CDR3 sequence (DNA): TGTGCCAGCAGCTCGGGACAGAGGTACGAGCAGTACTTC. This codes for CASSSGQRYEQYF.

The chain employs TRBV4-2 and TRBJ2-2, with D hard to call. CDR1 and CDR2 (germline): LGHNA, YNFKEQ. The CDR3 runs to 16 residues. V was shortened by 3 bases and J by 2 bases, with 13 bases between the two germline ends. The DNA of the CDR3 is TGTGCCAGCAGCCAGGTGGCCAGGTCCAACACCGGGGAGCTGTTTTTT. It is translated as CASSQVARSNTGELFF.

The chain is built from TRBV9 and TRBJ2-5; 10 bases match TRBD2. Germline loops: CDR1 SGDLS, CDR2 YYNGEE. The J segment lost 2 bases and the V segment lost 2 bases, leaving 3 bases of the junction unmatched. The CDR3 sequence is 15 residues long. The CDR3 sequence is CASSVSGGPQETQYF. The CDR3, as DNA: TGTGCCAGCAGCGTTAGCGGGGGGCCTCAAGAGACCCAGTACTTC.

V usage is TRBV5-8 and J usage is TRBJ2-7; D is uncertain. This CDR3 is 14 amino acids long. V lost 0 bases and J 2 bases, leaving 9 bases between the germline ends. Germline V gene lookup returns CDR1 SGHTS and CDR2 YDEGEE. This CDR3 reads CASSLAVSPYEQYF. The CDR3 bases are TGTGCCAGCAGCTTGGCCGTTAGTCCCTACGAGCAGTACTTC.

This clone was picked up a small number of times. This chain links TRBV6-4 with TRBJ2-5; D possibly corresponds to TRBD1 (6 bases). Trimming stripped 6 bases from V and 5 bases from J, with 19 bases between. The CDR3 is 15 amino acids. Germline CDR1 MRHNA, CDR2 SNTAGT. The CDR3 bases are TGTGCCAGCAGGGGATTAACAGGGTCCGCGGAGACCCAGTACTTC. Translation: CASRGLTGSAETQYF.

This chain links TRBV21-1 with TRBJ1-1; no check of the table's D call, TRBD1, against the DNA was made. TRBV21-1 is tagged as a pseudogene. The CDR3 is made up of 12 amino acids. The CDR3 protein is CASRVPGYEAFF. The CDR3, as DNA: TGTGCCAGCAGGGTCCCAGGGTATGAAGCTTTCTTT.

The J gene is TRBJ1-6, the V gene TRBV5-8; D is possibly TRBD1 (5 bases). CDR1 SGHTS and CDR2 YDEGEE come from the germline V gene. This CDR3 is built from 14 residues. Trimming removed 7 bases from V and 7 bases from J, with 15 bases in between. CDR3 DNA: TGTGCCAGCGCGACCGGGACGGGAAATTCACCCCTCCACTTT. Protein sequence: CASATGTGNSPLHF.

V and J are TRBV4-1 and TRBJ2-7; 12 bases align to TRBD2. V lost 0 bases and J lost 4; bases outside the gene matches: 4. The CDR3 sequence is 16 residues long. Germline V lookup: CDR1 MGHRA, CDR2 YSYEKL. CDR3 protein: CASSQDLAGGIYEQYF. The CDR3 bases are TGCGCCAGCAGCCAAGACCTAGCGGGGGGGATTTACGAGCAGTACTTC.